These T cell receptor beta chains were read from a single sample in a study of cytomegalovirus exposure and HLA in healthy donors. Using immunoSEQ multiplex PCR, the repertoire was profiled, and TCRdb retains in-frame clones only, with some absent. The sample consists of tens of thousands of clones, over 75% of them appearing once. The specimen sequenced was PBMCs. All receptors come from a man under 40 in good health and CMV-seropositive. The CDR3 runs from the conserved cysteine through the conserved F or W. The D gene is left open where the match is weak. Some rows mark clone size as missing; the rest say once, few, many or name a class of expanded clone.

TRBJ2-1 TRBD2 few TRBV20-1 CSGGRGQQFF TGCAGTGGCGGGAGGGGTCAACAGTTCTTC
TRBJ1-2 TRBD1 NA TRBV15 CATNHLDRGDGYTF TGTGCCACCAACCATCTGGACAGGGGAGATGGCTACACCTTC
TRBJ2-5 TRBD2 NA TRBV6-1 CAIGGWGQETQYF TGTGCCATCGGGGGGTGGGGACAAGAGACCCAGTACTTC
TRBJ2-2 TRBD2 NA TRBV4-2 CASGRTRLAGGNTGELFF TGTGCCAGCGGACGGACGAGACTAGCGGGAGGGAACACCGGGGAGCTGTTTTTT
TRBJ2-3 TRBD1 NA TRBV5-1 CASSLELRRDSSADTQYF TGCGCCAGCAGCTTGGAGTTGCGACGGGACAGCAGCGCAGATACGCAGTATTTT
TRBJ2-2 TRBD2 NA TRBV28 CASSFLAGDNTGELFF TGTGCCAGCAGTTTCCTAGCGGGGGATAACACCGGGGAGCTGTTTTTT
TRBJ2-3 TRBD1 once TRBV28 CAGDRGLDTDTQYF TGTGCCGGGGACAGGGGCCTTGACACAGATACGCAGTATTTT
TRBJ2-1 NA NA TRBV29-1 CSVEQGRPYNEQFF TGCAGCGTTGAACAAGGGAGGCCCTACAATGAGCAGTTCTTC
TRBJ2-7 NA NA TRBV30 CAWSIGQNYEQYF TGTGCCTGGAGTATAGGACAGAACTACGAGCAGTACTTC
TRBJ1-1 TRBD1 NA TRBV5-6 CASSRDRINTEAFF TGTGCCAGCAGCCGGGACAGGATAAACACTGAAGCTTTCTTT
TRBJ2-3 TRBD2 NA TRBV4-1 CASSQLAGALTVGDTQYF TGCGCCAGCAGCCAACTAGCGGGAGCCCTTACCGTCGGTGATACGCAGTATTTT
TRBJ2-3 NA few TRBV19 CASTLGAGSTDTQYF TGTGCCAGTACCTTAGGGGCAGGGAGCACAGATACGCAGTATTTT
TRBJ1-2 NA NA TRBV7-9 CASSFSGGRGPSNYGYTF TGTGCCAGCAGCTTTTCTGGGGGCAGGGGACCCTCTAACTATGGCTACACCTTC
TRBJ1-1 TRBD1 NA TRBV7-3 CASSLTTGLNTEAFF TGTGCCAGCAGCTTAACGACAGGGTTGAACACTGAAGCTTTCTTT
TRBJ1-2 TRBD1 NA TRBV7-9 CASSPSRTGVIGYTF TGTGCCAGCAGCCCAAGCCGGACAGGGGTGATAGGCTACACCTTC
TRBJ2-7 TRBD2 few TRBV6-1 CASSESPRGGDEQYF TGTGCCAGCAGTGAAAGCCCGAGGGGAGGGGACGAGCAGTACTTC
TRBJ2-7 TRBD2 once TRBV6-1 CASSRLAGKLYEQYF TGTGCCAGCAGTCGACTAGCGGGGAAATTGTACGAGCAGTACTTC
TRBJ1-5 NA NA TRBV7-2 CASSSTGTTNQPQHF TGTGCCAGCAGCTCAACCGGGACAACTAATCAGCCCCAGCATTTT
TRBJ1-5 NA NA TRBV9 CASSVGGQPQHF TGTGCCAGCAGCGTAGGTGGCCAGCCCCAGCATTTT
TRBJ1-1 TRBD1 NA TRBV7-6 CASSLGQGNTEAFF TGTGCCAGCAGCCTCGGACAGGGGAACACTGAAGCTTTCTTT
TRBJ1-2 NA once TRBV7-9 CASSLNGGYGYTF TGTGCCAGCAGCTTAAACGGGGGTTATGGCTACACCTTC
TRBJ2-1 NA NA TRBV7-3 CASSLNSLNEQFF TGTGCCAGCAGCTTGAATAGCCTCAATGAGCAGTTCTTC
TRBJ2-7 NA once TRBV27 CASSLSTGTYEQYF TGTGCCAGCAGTTTATCAACAGGGACCTACGAGCAGTACTTC
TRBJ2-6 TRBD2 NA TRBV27 CASSFLAGGISGANVLTF TGTGCCAGCAGTTTTCTAGCGGGAGGTATCTCTGGGGCCAACGTCCTGACTTTC
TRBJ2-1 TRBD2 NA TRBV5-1 CASSPGGAHNEQFF TGCGCCAGCAGTCCGGGGGGGGCTCACAATGAGCAGTTCTTC
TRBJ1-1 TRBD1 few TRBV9 CASSLGTGEGTEAFF TGTGCCAGCAGCCTCGGGACAGGGGAGGGCACTGAAGCTTTCTTT
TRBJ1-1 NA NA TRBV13 CASSLAPTELNTEAFF TGTGCCAGCAGCTTAGCCCCGACAGAACTGAACACTGAAGCTTTCTTT
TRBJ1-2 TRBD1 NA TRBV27 CASSGQGLYGYTF TGTGCCAGCAGTGGACAGGGCCTCTATGGCTACACCTTC
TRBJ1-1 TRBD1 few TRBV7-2 CASRLQGARNTEAFF TGTGCCAGCAGACTACAGGGGGCAAGGAACACTGAAGCTTTCTTT
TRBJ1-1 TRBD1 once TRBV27 CASSGQGAENTEAFF TGTGCCAGCAGTGGACAGGGGGCGGAGAACACTGAAGCTTTCTTT
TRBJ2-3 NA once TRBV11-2 CASSRGRGLADTQYF TGTGCCAGCAGCCGTGGGAGGGGGTTGGCAGATACGCAGTATTTT
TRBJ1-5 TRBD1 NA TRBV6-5 CASSYRTGPSNQPQHF TGTGCCAGCAGTTACCGGACAGGGCCCAGCAATCAGCCCCAGCATTTT
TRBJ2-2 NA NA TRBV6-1 CASSEPSTGELFF TGTGCCAGCAGTGAACCGAGCACCGGGGAGCTGTTTTTT
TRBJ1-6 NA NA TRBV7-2 CASSLDWGAGNSPLHF TGTGCCAGCAGCTTAGATTGGGGTGCGGGGAATTCACCCCTCCACTTT
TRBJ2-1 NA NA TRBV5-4 CATEFFSYNEQFF TGTGCCACCGAGTTTTTCTCCTACAATGAGCAGTTCTTC
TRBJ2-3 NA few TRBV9 CASSALGGGGTDTQYF TGTGCCAGCAGCGCCCTGGGGGGGGGCGGCACAGATACGCAGTATTTT
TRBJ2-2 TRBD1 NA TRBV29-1 CSATDRGGGELFF TGCAGCGCGACGGACAGGGGCGGCGGGGAGCTGTTTTTT
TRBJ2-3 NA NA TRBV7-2 CASSAGLPFDTQYF TGTGCCAGCAGCGCTGGACTACCTTTCGATACGCAGTATTTT
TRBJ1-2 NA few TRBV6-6 CASWGNRQAGSYTF TGTGCCAGCTGGGGGAACAGGCAAGCGGGTAGCTACACCTTC
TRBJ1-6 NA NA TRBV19 CASSNTGMDSPLHF TGTGCCAGTAGTAACACAGGGATGGATTCACCCCTCCACTTT
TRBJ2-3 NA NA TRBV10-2 CASKAGLHTDTQYF TGCGCCAGCAAAGCAGGGCTTCACACAGATACGCAGTATTTT
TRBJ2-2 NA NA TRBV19 CASSIGTAGGELFF TGTGCCAGTAGTATAGGGACAGCCGGCGGGGAGCTGTTTTTT
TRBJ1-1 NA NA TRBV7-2 CASSSDRYTEAFF TGTGCCAGCAGCTCGGACAGATACACTGAAGCTTTCTTT
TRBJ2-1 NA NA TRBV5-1 CASSLHGDYNEQFF TGCGCCAGCAGCTTACACGGGGACTACAATGAGCAGTTCTTC
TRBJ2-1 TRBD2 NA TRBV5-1 CASSWGPASGGRNEQFF TGCGCCAGCAGCTGGGGGCCCGCTAGCGGGGGGCGGAATGAGCAGTTCTTC
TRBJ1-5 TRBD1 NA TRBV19 CASSIVAGGRGQPQHF TGTGCCAGTAGTATCGTGGCAGGGGGTAGGGGTCAGCCCCAGCATTTT
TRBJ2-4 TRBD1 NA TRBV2 CASSAPGTGGVFGKNIQYF TGTGCCAGCAGTGCCCCCGGGACAGGGGGCGTATTTGGCAAAAACATTCAGTACTTC
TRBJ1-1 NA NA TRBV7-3 CASSLGGEAFF TGTGCCAGCAGCTTAGGGGGGGAAGCTTTCTTT
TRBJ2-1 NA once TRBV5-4 CASSLDRAGEQFF TGTGCCAGCAGCTTGGACAGGGCTGGGGAGCAGTTCTTC
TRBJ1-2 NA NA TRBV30 CAWSGKGGGWDYGYTF TGTGCCTGGAGCGGAAAAGGGGGGGGCTGGGACTATGGCTACACCTTC
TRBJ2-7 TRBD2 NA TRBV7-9 CASSTSGRASYEQYF TGTGCCAGCAGCACTAGCGGGAGGGCATCTTACGAGCAGTACTTC
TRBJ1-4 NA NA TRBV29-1 CSVIWTATNEKLFF TGCAGCGTTATTTGGACTGCAACTAATGAAAAACTGTTTTTT
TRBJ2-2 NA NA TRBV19 CASSTPGHSNTGELFF TGTGCCAGTAGTACCCCGGGACATTCGAACACCGGGGAGCTGTTTTTT
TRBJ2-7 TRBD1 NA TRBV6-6 CASRRQGSSYEQYF TGTGCCAGCAGGAGACAGGGGAGCTCCTACGAGCAGTACTTC
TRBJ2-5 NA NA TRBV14 CASSQDRGGTQYF TGTGCCAGCAGCCAAGATAGGGGTGGGACCCAGTACTTC
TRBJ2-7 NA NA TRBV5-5 CASSLGGRYEQYF TGTGCCAGCAGCTTGGGGGGGCGCTACGAGCAGTACTTC
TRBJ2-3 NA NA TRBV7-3 CASSTGGDTDTQYF TGTGCCAGCAGCACCGGGGGTGACACAGATACGCAGTATTTT
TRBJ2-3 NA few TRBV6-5 CASSYSWPNTDTQYF TGTGCCAGCAGTTACTCGTGGCCCAACACAGATACGCAGTATTTT
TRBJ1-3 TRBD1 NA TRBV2 CASTSYRGNTIYF TGTGCCAGCACCTCTTACAGGGGGAACACCATATATTTT